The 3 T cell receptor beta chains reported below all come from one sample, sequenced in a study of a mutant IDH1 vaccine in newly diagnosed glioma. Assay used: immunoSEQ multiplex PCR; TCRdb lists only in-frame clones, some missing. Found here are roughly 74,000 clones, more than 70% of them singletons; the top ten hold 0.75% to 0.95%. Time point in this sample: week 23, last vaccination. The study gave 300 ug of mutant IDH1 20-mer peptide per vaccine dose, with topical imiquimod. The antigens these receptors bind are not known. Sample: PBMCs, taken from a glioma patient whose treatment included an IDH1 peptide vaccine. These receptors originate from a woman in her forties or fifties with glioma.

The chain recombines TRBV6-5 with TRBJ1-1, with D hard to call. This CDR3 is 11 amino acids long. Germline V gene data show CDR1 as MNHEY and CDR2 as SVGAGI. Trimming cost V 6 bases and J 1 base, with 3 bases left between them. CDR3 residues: CASRENTEAFF. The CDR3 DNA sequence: TGTGCCAGCAGGGAGAACACTGAAGCTTTCTTT.

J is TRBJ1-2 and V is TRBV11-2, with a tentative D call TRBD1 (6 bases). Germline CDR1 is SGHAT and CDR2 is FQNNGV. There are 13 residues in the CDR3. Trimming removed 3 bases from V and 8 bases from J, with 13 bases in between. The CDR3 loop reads CASSLAGARGYTF. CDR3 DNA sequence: TGTGCCAGCAGCTTGGCGGGGGCGCGAGGCTACACCTTC.

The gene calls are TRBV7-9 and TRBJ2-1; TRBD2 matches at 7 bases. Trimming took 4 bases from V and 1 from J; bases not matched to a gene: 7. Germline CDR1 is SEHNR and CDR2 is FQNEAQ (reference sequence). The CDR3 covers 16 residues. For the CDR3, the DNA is TGTGCCAGCAGCTCCTCCCGGGGGGAGTCCTACAATGAGCAGTTCTTC. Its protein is CASSSSRGESYNEQFF.